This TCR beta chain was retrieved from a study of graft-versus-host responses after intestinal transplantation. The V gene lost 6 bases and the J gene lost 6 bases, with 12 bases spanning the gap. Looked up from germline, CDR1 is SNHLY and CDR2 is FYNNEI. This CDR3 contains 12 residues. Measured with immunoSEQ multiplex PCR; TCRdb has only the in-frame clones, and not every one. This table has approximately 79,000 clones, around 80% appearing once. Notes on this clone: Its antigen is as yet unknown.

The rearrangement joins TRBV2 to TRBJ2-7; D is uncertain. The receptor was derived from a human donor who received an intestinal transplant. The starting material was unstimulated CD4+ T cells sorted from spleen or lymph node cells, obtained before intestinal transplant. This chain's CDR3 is CASRELPGEQYF. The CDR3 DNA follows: TGTGCCAGCAGAGAACTCCCCGGCGAGCAGTACTTC.